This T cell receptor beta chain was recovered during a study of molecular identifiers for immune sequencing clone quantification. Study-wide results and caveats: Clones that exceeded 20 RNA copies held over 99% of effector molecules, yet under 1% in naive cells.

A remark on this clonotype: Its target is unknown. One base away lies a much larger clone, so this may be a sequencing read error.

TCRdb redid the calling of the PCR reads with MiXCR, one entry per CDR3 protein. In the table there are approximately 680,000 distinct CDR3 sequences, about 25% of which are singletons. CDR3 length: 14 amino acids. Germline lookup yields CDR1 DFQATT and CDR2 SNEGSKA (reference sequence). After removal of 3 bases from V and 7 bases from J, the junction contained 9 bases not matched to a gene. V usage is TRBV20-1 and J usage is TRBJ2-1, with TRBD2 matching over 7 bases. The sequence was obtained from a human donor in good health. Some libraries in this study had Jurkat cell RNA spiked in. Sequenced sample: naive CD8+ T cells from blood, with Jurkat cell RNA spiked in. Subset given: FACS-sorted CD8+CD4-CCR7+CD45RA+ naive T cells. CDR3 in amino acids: CSASAIGRWNEQFF. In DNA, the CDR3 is TGCAGTGCTAGTGCTATCGGGAGGTGGAATGAGCAGTTCTTC.